The source of this T cell receptor (beta chain) is a study of blood T cell repertoires in COVID-19. TCRdb's copy holds only in-frame clones and misses some; the assay was immunoSEQ multiplex PCR. Of 40,000 to 55,000 clones listed, 88% are singletons. The CDR3 runs 16 residues. Germline lookup yields CDR1 SGHTS and CDR2 YDEGEE. Germline trimming cut 4 bases from V and 3 bases from J; bases unmatched to any gene: 9. Sequenced sample: peripheral blood. The chain links TRBV5-8 to TRBJ2-5; 10 nucleotides match TRBD2. The receptor comes from a human donor in a cohort sampled during active COVID-19. CDR3 bases: TGTGCCAGCAGCCTGGGTAGCGGGGGGAATGAAGAGACCCAGTACTTC. It codes for CASSLGSGGNEETQYF.